The 23 T cell receptor beta chains below were found in one sample sequenced in a study of breast tumors, draining lymph nodes, adjacent tissues. TCRdb recomputed calls from the multiplex PCR reads with MiXCR, one row per CDR3 protein. The data hold more than 50,000 distinct CDR3 sequences, with less than 60% observed a single time. Specimen: breast tumor tissue. The receptors were gathered from a female donor with breast cancer. Some clones in this sample may be carry-over from other donors' samples.

This rearrangement joins TRBV2 to TRBJ2-2; no reliable D call. Germline V gene data show CDR1 as SNHLY and CDR2 as FYNNEI. V dropped 3 bases and J dropped 3 bases, with 17 bases sitting between them. The length of the CDR3 is 17 residues. The CDR3 spells CASSDQATYGYTGELFF. The CDR3 coding sequence is TGTGCCAGCAGTGATCAGGCTACATATGGCTACACCGGGGAGCTGTTTTTT. The full variable domain, rest sourced from reference TRBV2 and TRBJ2-2, is EPEVTQTPSHQVTQMGQEVILRCVPISNHLYFYWYRQILGQKVEFLVSFYNNEISEKSEIFDDQFSVERPDGSNFTLKIRSTKLEDSAMYFCASSDQATYGYTGELFFGEGSRLTVL.

The CDR3 is CASSLGSSSGNTIYF. In nucleotides, the CDR3 is TGTGCCAGCAGTTTAGGGAGTTCCTCGGGAAACACCATATATTTT. This sequence joins TRBV2 and TRBJ1-3; D is undetermined. The CDR3 loop spans 15 amino acids. V lost 5 bases and J lost 4, with 15 bases in between. In germline, CDR1 is SNHLY, CDR2 FYNNEI.

This clonotype has just one count. A read error may account for a junction end that differs from germline. The rearrangement links TRBV6-6 to TRBJ2-5; D may be TRBD2 (6 bases). Germline-derived CDR1 and CDR2 are MNHNY and SVGAGI (reference sequence). The length of the CDR3 is 15 residues. The CDR3 bases are TGTGCCAGCAGTCACTCGAGCGGGCTCCAAGAGACCCAGTACTTC. Encoded protein: CASSHSSGLQETQYF.

In the case of this clonotype: The final CDR3 position lacks the conserved phenylalanine or tryptophan, pointing to a likely read error. The rearrangement joins TRBV11-2 to TRBJ2-7, with TRBD2 matching over 7 bases. Trimming cost V 4 bases and J 4 bases; bases outside gene matches: 13. Germline lookup yields CDR1 SGHAT and CDR2 FQNNGV. This CDR3 spans 16 amino acids. CDR3 region: CASSSSHGEGGYEQYL. CDR3 coding DNA: TGTGCCAGCAGCTCCTCTCACGGGGAGGGAGGGTACGAGCAGTACCTC.

The chain couples TRBV11-3 to TRBJ2-7; 9 bases are a match to TRBD2. This CDR3 contains 15 residues. CDR1 SGHNT and CDR2 YENEEA come from the germline V gene. V dropped 5 bases and J dropped 4; count of bases not matched to a gene: 9. In DNA, the CDR3 is TGTGCCAGCAGCCTTCGAGCGGGGGGAGGATACGAGCAGTACTTC. Translation gives CASSLRAGGGYEQYF.

The rearrangement uses TRBV14 and TRBJ2-1; 7 bases are shared with TRBD1. Germline values: CDR1 SGHDN, CDR2 FVKESK. Trimming removed 5 bases from V and 6 bases from J; junction bases left unmatched: 4. The CDR3 length is 13 residues. The CDR3 protein is CASSKQGVNEQFF. DNA of the CDR3: TGTGCCAGCAGCAAGCAGGGGGTCAATGAGCAGTTCTTC.

This clonotype showed up many times. This may stem from a read error, because a much larger clone lies one nucleotide away. The chain carries TRBV11-3 and TRBJ2-5, with 7 bases aligning to TRBD2. Germline V gene sequence: CDR1 SGHNT, CDR2 YENEEA. The CDR3 length is 17 residues. The trim removed 1 base at V and 5 bases at J, leaving 13 bases unmatched. As DNA, the CDR3 is TGTGCCAGCAGCTTAGGGGGGACTACCGGGAGTGATGAGACCCAGTACTTC. It codes for CASSLGGTTGSDETQYF.

This clonotype was seen at least ten times. The rearrangement uses TRBV19 and TRBJ2-1; TRBD2 matches 10 bases. The CDR3 is 17 residues long. J lost 7 bases, V lost 4 bases, and 13 bases had no gene match. The germline V gene encodes CDR1 LNHDA and CDR2 SQIVND (reference sequence). The CDR3 protein is CASSKEIIAGGPNEQFF. CDR3 sequence (DNA): TGTGCCAGTAGTAAGGAAATAATAGCGGGGGGCCCGAATGAGCAGTTCTTC.

DNA of the CDR3: TGCAGTGCTAGAGGGACAGGGGGAGGGAACACTGAAGCTTTCTTT. Protein: CSARGTGGGNTEAFF. The chain combines TRBV20-1 with TRBJ1-1; 10 bases match TRBD1. With V trimmed by 1 base and J by 1 base, 3 bases remained unmatched. Germline V lookup: CDR1 DFQATT, CDR2 SNEGSKA (reference sequence). The CDR3 consists of 15 residues.

This clonotype was seen ten or more times. V gene TRBV5-1 combines with J gene TRBJ2-3, with D tentatively TRBD1 (6 bases). Trimming pared 0 bases from V and 5 bases from J, leaving 10 bases between. This CDR3 region has 14 residues. Per germline, CDR1 SGHRS and CDR2 YFSETQ. CDR3 loop: CASSLGQVEDTQYF. The CDR3 DNA sequence: TGCGCCAGCAGCTTGGGACAGGTAGAAGATACGCAGTATTTT.

On this clonotype itself: The CDR3 does not end in the conserved phenylalanine or tryptophan, so this is likely a read error. This rearrangement joins TRBV14 to TRBJ2-6; D perhaps matches TRBD1 (5 bases). The CDR3 runs to 13 residues. Per germline, CDR1 SGHDN and CDR2 FVKESK. The CDR3 is CASSQAGANILTS. The CDR3 DNA reads TGTGCCAGCAGCCAAGCTGGGGCCAACATCCTGACTTCC.

This clonotype was seen ten or more times. This may be a read error: a much more frequent sequence differs by one nucleotide. This sequence joins TRBV6-4 and TRBJ2-1; TRBD2 matches at 8 bases. This CDR3 spans 16 amino acids. Germline V gives CDR1 MRHNA, CDR2 SNTAGT. This chain's CDR3 is CASSHSRGTSPREQFF. Here the CDR3 DNA reads TGTGCCAGCAGTCACTCGCGTGGGACTAGTCCACGGGAGCAGTTCTTC.

This chain connects TRBV20-1 to TRBJ2-7; D uncertain. The V gene's germline CDR1 is DFQATT and CDR2 SNEGSKA (reference sequence). This CDR3 comprises 11 residues. V was cut by 3 bases and J by 4 bases, with 7 bases left in between. CDR3 protein: CSASRQYEQYF. For the CDR3, the DNA is TGCAGTGCTAGCCGACAATACGAGCAGTACTTC.

This clonotype was counted at least ten times. A much larger clone differs from this one at a single base, so this may be a read error. V usage is TRBV6-1 and J usage is TRBJ2-7; TRBD1 matches at 8 bases. CDR3 size: 15 residues. The germline V gene encodes CDR1 MNHNS and CDR2 SASEGT. Germline trimming cut 5 bases from V and 3 bases from J; bases unmatched to any gene: 9. The CDR3: CASSQGAEGGYEQYF. The DNA for the CDR3 is TGTGCCAGCAGTCAGGGGGCTGAGGGTGGCTACGAGCAGTACTTC.

The genes are TRBV24-1 and TRBJ2-3; D is possibly TRBD1 or TRBD2 (6 bases each). Germline V gene lookup returns CDR1 KGHDR and CDR2 SFDVKD. The germline V and J ends were trimmed by 7 bases and 2 bases, with 9 bases remaining between them. The length of the CDR3 is 13 residues. CDR3 residues: CATSGGHTDTQYF. In DNA form, the CDR3 reads TGTGCCACCAGCGGGGGACACACAGATACGCAGTATTTT.

This clonotype was counted many times. The chain links TRBV12-3 or TRBV12-4 to TRBJ1-5; tentatively, D is TRBD1 (6 bases). The length of the CDR3 is 13 residues. The germline V and J ends were trimmed by 6 bases and 8 bases, with 14 bases remaining between them. The CDR3 loop reads CASSDQGLEPQHF. CDR3 sequence (DNA): TGTGCCAGCAGCGATCAGGGGTTGGAGCCCCAGCATTTT.

This clonotype was picked up a small number of times. With a much larger clone just one base away, this may be a read error. This chain connects TRBV2 to TRBJ2-1; 8 bases are shared with TRBD1. Per the germline V gene, CDR1 is SNHLY and CDR2 is FYNNEI. The J segment lost 0 bases and the V segment lost 5 bases, leaving 3 bases of the junction unmatched. This CDR3 spans 15 amino acids. Here the CDR3 DNA reads TGTGCCAGCAGTACCGGGACAGGCTCCTACAATGAGCAGTTCTTC. It is translated as CASSTGTGSYNEQFF. The full variable domain, with the rest looked up from reference TRBV2 and TRBJ2-1, is EPEVTQTPSHQVTQMGQEVILRCVPISNHLYFYWYRQILGQKVEFLVSFYNNEISEKSEIFDDQFSVERPDGSNFTLKIRSTKLEDSAMYFCASSTGTGSYNEQFFGPGTRLTVL.

The chain employs TRBV7-8 and TRBJ1-6; perhaps TRBD1 as D (5 bases). V was clipped by 5 bases and J by 5 bases, with 16 bases between them. The length of the CDR3 is 16 residues. The germline gives CDR1 SGHVS, CDR2 FQNEAQ. The CDR3: CASSPWDGADNSPLHF. CDR3 nucleotide sequence: TGTGCCAGCAGCCCATGGGACGGCGCCGATAATTCACCCCTCCACTTT.

The V call is TRBV18, the J call TRBJ1-6; 10 nucleotides match TRBD1. J was trimmed by 8 bases and V by 4 bases; bases with no gene match: 8. The CDR3 is 16 amino acids. Germline values: CDR1 KGHSH, CDR2 LQKENI. CDR3 sequence reads: CASSRGTGEPDSPLHF. In DNA form, the CDR3 reads TGTGCCAGCTCACGGGGGACAGGGGAACCGGATTCACCCCTCCACTTT.

This clonotype has just one count. This rearrangement joins TRBV2 to TRBJ2-5, with TRBD2 matching over 9 bases. V dropped 4 bases and J dropped 5; count of bases not matched to a gene: 2. This CDR3 is built from 13 residues. Germline V lookup: CDR1 SNHLY, CDR2 FYNNEI. This CDR3 reads CASSGGLAETQYF. DNA for the CDR3: TGTGCCAGCAGTGGAGGACTAGCGGAGACCCAGTACTTC.

Note on this clonotype: Given a much more abundant clone one base away, this may be a read error. The chain recombines TRBV20-1 with TRBJ1-1; D might be TRBD1 (5 bases). Trimming removed 0 bases at V and 4 bases at J, with 15 bases between. Germline CDR1 reads DFQATT; CDR2 reads SNEGSKA (reference sequence). This CDR3 has 15 residues. The CDR3 protein is CSARENKGMATEAFF. The CDR3 DNA sequence: TGCAGTGCTAGAGAAAATAAGGGGATGGCCACTGAAGCTTTCTTT.

The rearrangement links TRBV7-8 to TRBJ2-1; 8 positions match TRBD2. Germline-derived CDR1 and CDR2 are SGHVS and FQNEAQ. After removal of 3 bases from V and 11 bases from J, the junction contained 12 bases not matched to a gene. The CDR3 sequence is 15 residues long. CDR3 in DNA: TGTGCCAGCAGCTTTGGGGGGGCTAGCGGGCCCCAGCAGTTCTTC. It is translated as CASSFGGASGPQQFF. The full variable domain, rest sourced from reference TRBV7-8 and TRBJ2-1, is GAGVSQSPRYKVAKRGQDVALRCDPISGHVSLFWYQQALGQGPEFLTYFQNEAQLDKSGLPSDRFFAERPEGSVSTLKIQRTQQEDSAVYLCASSFGGASGPQQFFGPGTRLTVL.

A note on this clonotype: Given the absence of the conserved phenylalanine or tryptophan at the CDR3 end, a read error is likely. The DNA is omitted, as the CDR3 cannot be located on it reliably, and the CDR3 follows TCRdb's listing. The CDR3 protein is CASRKIDRAYEQHL. J is TRBJ2-7 and V is TRBV6-5; the table's D call, TRBD1, has no DNA check behind it. The CDR3 is 14 residues long, counting both termini. The germline gives CDR1 MNHEY, CDR2 SVGAGI.